These T cell receptor beta chains were read from a single sample in a study of T cell repertoires in ileal Crohn's disease. Measured with immunoSEQ multiplex PCR; TCRdb has only the in-frame clones, and not every one. The sample contains about 13,000 clones, roughly 73% of which appear only once. Sequencing input: ileal tissue. Receptors were obtained from an adult with Crohn's disease. The CDR3 runs from the conserved cysteine through the conserved F or W. A D gene is named only where the DNA matches it firmly. Clone size, where shown, is once, few, many, or a class for clones that have expanded.

j_call v_call clone_size d_call cdr3_aa cdr3_nt
TRBJ2-7 TRBV29-1 few . CSVERGTADEQYF TGCAGCGTTGAACGGGGGACGGCCGACGAGCAGTACTTC
TRBJ2-7 TRBV6-1 . . CASETVSSYEQYF TGTGCCAGCGAGACAGTGAGCTCCTACGAGCAGTACTTC
TRBJ2-3 TRBV7-3 . . CASSLNPGPDTQYF TGTGCCAGCAGCTTAAACCCGGGCCCAGATACGCAGTATTTT
TRBJ2-7 TRBV7-2 . . CASSLAASEDEQYF TGTGCCAGCAGCTTAGCGGCTAGCGAAGACGAGCAGTACTTC
TRBJ2-5 TRBV2 . . CASTPSPGRGETQYF TGTGCCAGCACTCCCTCCCCGGGTAGGGGAGAGACCCAGTACTTC
TRBJ1-2 TRBV30 . TRBD1 CAWSTGGARGYTF TGTGCCTGGTCGACAGGGGGCGCGAGAGGCTACACCTTC
TRBJ1-2 TRBV11-2 few TRBD1 CASSSGQGYGYTF TGTGCCAGCAGCTCCGGACAGGGGTATGGCTACACCTTC
TRBJ1-3 TRBV7-3 . . CASSPYRRSYTIYF TGTGCCAGCAGCCCTTACAGGAGGTCATACACCATATATTTT
TRBJ2-3 TRBV10-3 . . CAIGDFRGTDTQYF TGTGCCATTGGGGACTTCCGGGGGACAGATACGCAGTATTTT
TRBJ2-4 TRBV29-1 few . CSVQEWFQQLGVGNIQYF TGCAGCGTCCAGGAGTGGTTCCAACAACTTGGAGTCGGAAACATTCAGTACTTC
TRBJ1-1 TRBV5-1 . TRBD1 CASSLVGQGANTEAFF TGCGCCAGCAGCTTGGTAGGACAGGGGGCTAACACTGAAGCTTTCTTT
TRBJ2-7 TRBV4-2 . TRBD2 CASSQETGAGVSEQYF TGTGCCAGCAGCCAAGAGACGGGAGCGGGGGTATCCGAGCAGTACTTC
TRBJ2-3 TRBV11-2 . . CASSWTPPDTQYF TGTGCCAGCAGCTGGACCCCCCCCGATACGCAGTATTTT
TRBJ2-5 TRBV5-4 . TRBD2 CASSTRTSGGQETQYF TGTGCCAGCAGCACCCGGACTAGCGGGGGCCAAGAGACCCAGTACTTC
TRBJ1-6 TRBV10-3 . TRBD1 CAIRGEGARNNSPLHF TGTGCCATCAGGGGGGAGGGGGCGCGTAATAATTCACCCCTCCACTTT
TRBJ1-3 TRBV6-5 . . CASSYSRKAGNTIYF TGTGCCAGCAGTTACTCGAGAAAGGCTGGAAACACCATATATTTT
TRBJ2-5 TRBV19 . TRBD1 CASSRTGGGRETQYF TGTGCCAGTAGCCGGACAGGGGGTGGGAGAGAGACCCAGTACTTC
TRBJ1-5 TRBV10-3 once . CATNGARDNQPQHF TGTGCCACCAACGGGGCTAGGGACAATCAGCCCCAGCATTTT
TRBJ2-1 TRBV30 . . CAWLKGRSYNEQFF TGTGCCTGGCTGAAGGGGCGGTCCTACAATGAGCAGTTCTTC
TRBJ1-6 TRBV11-2 . . CASSSDSYNSPLHF TGTGCCAGCAGCTCGGACAGCTATAATTCACCCCTCCACTTT
TRBJ2-1 TRBV7-3 once TRBD1 CASSRGTGGVNEQFF TGTGCCAGCAGCCGTGGGACAGGGGGCGTGAATGAGCAGTTCTTC
TRBJ1-2 TRBV29-1 few TRBD1 CSVGTGGDQDYGYTF TGCAGCGTGGGGACAGGGGGAGATCAGGACTATGGCTACACCTTC
TRBJ2-6 TRBV2 . TRBD1 CASDDRVLSSGANVLTF TGTGCCAGCGATGACAGGGTCCTCTCCTCTGGGGCCAACGTCCTGACTTTC
TRBJ1-2 TRBV27 . TRBD1 CASSSFRDSVLSYTF TGTGCCAGCAGTTCGTTCCGGGACAGCGTTTTGAGCTACACCTTC